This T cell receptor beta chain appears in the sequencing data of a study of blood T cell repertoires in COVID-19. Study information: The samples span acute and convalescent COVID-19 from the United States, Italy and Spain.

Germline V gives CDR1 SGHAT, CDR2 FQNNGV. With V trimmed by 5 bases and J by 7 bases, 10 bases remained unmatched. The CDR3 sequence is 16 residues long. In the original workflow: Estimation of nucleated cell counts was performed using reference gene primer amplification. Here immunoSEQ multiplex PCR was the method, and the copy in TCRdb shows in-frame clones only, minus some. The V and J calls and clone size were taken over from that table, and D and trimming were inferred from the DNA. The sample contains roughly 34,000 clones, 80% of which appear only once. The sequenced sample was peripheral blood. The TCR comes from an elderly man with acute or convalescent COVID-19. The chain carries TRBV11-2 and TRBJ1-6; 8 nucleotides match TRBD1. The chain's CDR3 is CASSGRQGRENSPLHF. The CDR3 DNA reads TGTGCCAGCAGCGGACGACAGGGGCGGGAAAATTCACCCCTCCACTTT.